These 16 T cell receptor beta chains were sequenced from one sample in a study of blood T cells in healthy people across ages. With a J-beta primer mix and a sample-barcoded 5' primer, a second PCR ran roughly 6 to 11 cycles. MiXCR was run by TCRdb on the 5' RACE reads, yielding one entry per CDR3 protein. The repertoire holds roughly 1,700,000 distinct CDR3 sequences, with roughly 27% as singletons. Sequenced material: blood. The source is a woman aged 30 to 39 in good health.

This clonotype was counted a few times. This sequence joins TRBV11-2 and TRBJ2-5; D gene uncertain. Trimming pared 5 bases from V and 2 bases from J, leaving 12 bases between. The CDR3 is 14 residues long. Germline values: CDR1 SGHAT, CDR2 FQNNGV. CDR3 sequence: CASSKYRYQETQYF. In DNA form, the CDR3 reads TGTGCCAGCAGCAAATACCGGTATCAAGAGACCCAGTACTTC.

This clonotype has a count of ten or more. This sequence joins TRBV5-5 and TRBJ2-6, with no clear D. The V gene lost 0 bases and the J gene lost 2 bases, with 9 bases spanning the gap. The CDR3 contains 16 residues. The germline CDR1 and CDR2 sequences are SGHKS and YYEKEE (reference sequence). The DNA of the CDR3 is TGTGCCAGCAGCTTGGAGTGGCAACCTGGGGCCAACGTCCTGACTTTC. Translated: CASSLEWQPGANVLTF.

This clonotype has a handful of counts. The chain couples TRBV4-1 to TRBJ1-5, with D possibly matching TRBD1 (5 bases). V lost 5 bases to trimming and J lost 4 bases, with 15 bases between them. CDR1 is MGHRA and CDR2 is YSYEKL in the germline V gene. There are 15 residues in the CDR3. In DNA form, the CDR3 reads TGCGCCAGCAGCTGGGGGGGGTTGACAAATCAGCCCCAGCATTTT. Translated, it gives CASSWGGLTNQPQHF.

This clonotype was counted ten times or more. V usage is TRBV7-2 and J usage is TRBJ2-4; D gene unclear. Germline V gives CDR1 SGHTA, CDR2 FQGNSA. The CDR3 contains 13 residues. Trimming pared 3 bases from V and 5 bases from J, leaving 8 bases between. CDR3 loop: CASSLGFQNIQYF. The CDR3 DNA sequence: TGTGCCAGCAGCTTGGGGTTTCAAAACATTCAGTACTTC.

A few counts support this clonotype. The chain employs TRBV7-2 and TRBJ2-7; 9 nucleotides line up with TRBD1. The V gene end was trimmed by 6 bases and the J gene end by 7 bases; junction bases not matched to a gene: 10. Germline V gene sequence: CDR1 SGHTA, CDR2 FQGNSA. The CDR3 spans 14 residues. CDR3 DNA sequence: TGTGCCAGCAGTTCGAGACAGGGGGGGGAGGAGCAGTACTTC. The encoded protein is CASSSRQGGEEQYF.

The J gene is TRBJ2-1, the V gene TRBV20-1, with D tentatively TRBD1 (6 bases). The ends were cut back, 1 base at V and 9 bases at J, with 13 bases in the middle. This CDR3 contains 13 residues. Germline values: CDR1 DFQATT, CDR2 SNEGSKA (reference sequence). The CDR3 DNA follows: TGCAGTGCTAGAGGAGGGGGAAAGGGTGAGCAGTTCTTC. This translates into CSARGGGKGEQFF.

On this clonotype itself: The junction departs from germline at one end; a sequencing error may be responsible. The CDR3 DNA reads TGTGCCGGCAGGACGGGGGGTCAGCCCCAGCATTTT. Residues: CAGRTGGQPQHF. The chain couples TRBV12-3 or TRBV12-4 to TRBJ1-5; D is perhaps TRBD1 (5 bases). CDR3 size: 12 residues.

This chain connects TRBV5-1 to TRBJ1-1; unclear D gene. This CDR3 is 15 amino acids long. In germline, CDR1 is SGHRS, CDR2 YFSETQ. The ends were cut back, 3 bases at V and 4 bases at J, with 16 bases in the middle. CDR3: CASSSGTARSTEAFF. The CDR3 nucleotides read TGCGCCAGCAGCTCTGGCACAGCCCGGAGCACTGAAGCTTTCTTT.

Ten or more counts support this clonotype. This chain joins TRBV5-1 and TRBJ2-6; 11 nucleotides line up with TRBD1. The CDR3 totals 12 residues. CDR1 is SGHRS, CDR2 YFSETQ, per germline. V shed 4 bases and J 13 bases; nucleotides not matched to a gene: 1. The CDR3 region is CASSGDRGVLTF. The DNA for the CDR3 is TGCGCCAGCAGCGGGGACAGGGGGGTCCTGACTTTC.

This clonotype has more than one count but fewer than ten. The rearrangement joins TRBV30 to TRBJ2-4, with D unresolved. This CDR3 contains 11 residues. V lost 4 bases to trimming and J lost 0 bases, with 1 base between them. Germline loops: CDR1 GTSNPN, CDR2 SVGIG (reference sequence). This chain's CDR3 is CAWKAKNIQYF. Written as DNA, the CDR3 is TGTGCCTGGAAAGCCAAAAACATTCAGTACTTC. Supplemented by reference TRBV30 and TRBJ2-4, the full variable domain reads SQTIHQWPATLVQPVGSPLSLECTVEGTSNPNLYWYRQAAGRGLQLLFYSVGIGQISSEVPQNLSASRPQDRQFILSSKKLLLSDSGFYLCAWKAKNIQYFGAGTRLSVL.

The chain recombines TRBV7-9 with TRBJ2-1; D uncertain. Trimming removed 0 bases from V and 12 bases from J, with 12 bases in between. The germline V gene has CDR1 SEHNR and CDR2 FQNEAQ (reference sequence). The CDR3 is 13 amino acids. The CDR3 bases are TGTGCCAGCAGCTTAGCGGCGGCGTTAGGGCAGTTCTTC. Protein sequence: CASSLAAALGQFF.

The CDR3 DNA sequence: TGTGCCAGCAGGGTTAGCGGGGACTTAACGCAGTATTTT. It yields the protein CASRVSGDLTQYF. This chain joins TRBV12-3 or TRBV12-4 and TRBJ2-3; TRBD2 matches at 8 bases. The CDR3 spans 13 residues. Trimming at V came to 6 bases and at J to 9 bases, leaving 8 bases not matched to a gene.

This clonotype was picked up many times. The rearrangement uses TRBV7-2 and TRBJ2-7; TRBD2 aligns across 15 bases. Germline CDR1 SGHTA, CDR2 FQGNSA. CDR3 length: 18 amino acids. V shed 1 base, J shed 2 bases, and the junction held 6 bases outside the gene matches. CDR3 in amino acids: CASSLVRGLAGGPYEQYF. The CDR3 DNA is TGTGCCAGCAGCTTAGTAAGAGGACTAGCGGGAGGGCCCTACGAGCAGTACTTC.

This clonotype was seen at least ten times. The rearrangement joins TRBV3-1 to TRBJ2-7, with D hard to call. The CDR3 has 12 residues. V was trimmed by 0 bases and J by 7 bases, leaving 7 bases between them. Looked up from germline, CDR1 is LGHDT and CDR2 is YNNKEL (reference sequence). The CDR3 loop reads CASSQEYLEQYF. The CDR3 DNA reads as TGTGCCAGCAGCCAAGAGTATTTGGAGCAGTACTTC.

This sequence joins TRBV2 and TRBJ2-3; D is uncertain. V was shortened by 4 bases and J by 2 bases, with 10 bases between the two germline ends. The CDR3 is made up of 14 amino acids. CDR1 is SNHLY and CDR2 is FYNNEI in the germline V gene. The CDR3 DNA reads as TGTGCCAGCAGTGGGTTGGTTACCACAGATACGCAGTATTTT. This encodes CASSGLVTTDTQYF.

Here the CDR3 DNA reads TGTGCCAGCAGCTCAAAGGGGTCCATGGCAGAGACCCAGTACTTC. As protein: CASSSKGSMAETQYF. This chain links TRBV7-9 with TRBJ2-5, with D maybe TRBD1 (5 bases). V gave up 4 bases and J gave up 4 bases, with 16 bases separating them. Germline V lookup: CDR1 SEHNR, CDR2 FQNEAQ (reference sequence). CDR3 size: 15 residues.